A selection of T cell receptor beta chains follows, all from one sample in a study of T cell responses to AZD1222 COVID-19 vaccine. Profiled with immunoSEQ multiplex PCR; TCRdb holds only in-frame clones, not every one. The sample contains some 150,000 clones, roughly 90% of which appear only once. Source: peripheral blood, taken on day 0 of AZD1222 vaccination. The receptors shown here come from an adult in good health. Both conserved end residues are part of each CDR3. The order of the fields is V gene, CDR3 protein.

>TRBV7-2
CASSWASGTGVNEQFF
>TRBV5-1
CASSSKSGTGERAQYF
>TRBV27
CASSRTGRGKRTDTQYF
>TRBV6-5
CASSQGGNTEAFF
>TRBV9
CASSGPGSGPLISYNEQFF
>TRBV12-3/TRBV12-4
CASSSGTSYEQYF
>TRBV4-1
CASSHLGLYGYTF
>TRBV27
CASRDRVSSNYGYTF
>TRBV6-2/TRBV6-3
CASSYPLKTQYF
>TRBV7-8
CASSLGEYPGTEAFF
>TRBV18
CASSPEPGHRSYEQYF
>TRBV9
CASSVEEAGTDTQYF
>TRBV19
CASSMGGAVPYEQYF
>TRBV11-1
CASSLVAPYSQHF
>TRBV11-2
CASSLRGDSFF
>TRBV4-1
CASSQEGWGNYEQYF
>TRBV4-2
CASSQDLWRGPINQPQHF
>TRBV7-2
CASSTPLTGGKPWATEAFF
>TRBV4-2
CASSQDRSGNQPQHF
>TRBV6-5
CASSYSRGPNEKLFF
>TRBV7-8
CASSRDRFTSTDTQYF
>TRBV11-2
CASSLSGYRGGTEQFF
>TRBV9
CASSTDSYEQYF
>TRBV18
CASSRDRGPGYTF
>TRBV6-2/TRBV6-3
CASSWGGELGETQYF
>TRBV9
CASSVGGPTNEKLFF
>TRBV9
CASSTWTGATNEKLFF
>TRBV10-2
CASGATQYF
>TRBV7-9
CASSWRATSTNEKLFF
>TRBV4-1
CASSQIRGYQPQHF
>TRBV30
CAWRRLNTEAFF
>TRBV14
CASSWTGFGYTF
>TRBV6-5
CASSYKGQGLYGYTF
>TRBV9
CASSAGTMTYEQYF
>TRBV28
CASSLFRTGQNFHTF
>TRBV2
CASSPEGPNYGYTF
>TRBV11-2
CASSFRSNQPQHF
>TRBV28
CASSPLRGPSTDTQYF
>TRBV19
CASSRRTGNSGNTIYF
>TRBV2
CASSPGTGGRWEKLFF
>TRBV6-5
CASSYLGLYSTDTQYF
>TRBV2
CASKVGGEQPQHF
>TRBV3-1/TRBV3-2
CASSQDLLAGTYEQYF
>TRBV15
CATSEGPLGQPQHF
>TRBV28
CASSFPRTGGGEQYF
>TRBV28
CASSLLVGTGVVGSQYF
>TRBV6-1
CASSEKGHVLRGPSSYEQYF
>TRBV5-1
CASSVGLILDTQYF
>TRBV6-5
CASSYNRDLGQPQHF
>TRBV5-6
CASSFYGSNTEAFF
>TRBV7-2
CASSLGWGGGSAAFF
>TRBV13
CASSLGRAGGNTEAFF